There are many counts of the clone carrying this T cell receptor beta chain. What it recognizes is unknown. Per the germline V gene, CDR1 is MDHEN and CDR2 is SYDVKM. The CDR3 runs to 15 residues. V lost 2 bases to trimming and J lost 2 bases, with 13 bases between them. Combining iRepertoire HTBI primers with Arm-PCR of CDR3 regions, the authors built TCR beta libraries. TCRdb re-analysed the multiplex PCR reads in MiXCR, keeping a single row per CDR3 protein. The table includes 200,000 to 250,000 distinct CDR3 sequences, approximately 20% detected once. These data originate in a study of regulatory T cells in long-lasting Graves disease. Study details: Freshly diagnosed Graves' patients had used antithyroid drugs for under 3 months.

Indicated time point: newly diagnosed GD, antithyroid drugs for less than 3 months. Scientists built the TCR library using RNA that was extracted from PBMCs. The study, taken as a whole, reports: A limited number of samples was an acknowledged limitation.

This sequence joins TRBV28 and TRBJ2-7; D possibly matches TRBD1 or TRBD2 (6 bases each). This sequence was found in a female donor with Graves disease. The sequencing here drew on peripheral blood mononuclear cells (PBMCs), taken at new diagnosis, from a patient treated with antithyroid drugs. The CDR3 bases are TGTGCCAGCAGTTTAGAGGGGGGCCCAACCTACGAGCAGTACTTC. This encodes CASSLEGGPTYEQYF.